This paragraph covers one T cell receptor (beta chain) sequence. Germline V gene data show CDR1 as MNHEY and CDR2 as SVGAGI. The J segment lost 6 bases and the V segment lost 6 bases, leaving 5 bases of the junction unmatched. The CDR3 sequence is 14 residues long. This sample was taken from a study of T cell changes during pregnancy in multiple sclerosis. Method: immunoSEQ multiplex PCR; TCRdb's copy keeps in-frame clones and lacks some. The table has tens of thousands of clones, nearly 95% seen once. The sequence came from a female donor with multiple sclerosis, enrolled in a pregnancy study. Sequencing was performed on peripheral blood, taken in the first trimester of pregnancy. The gene calls are TRBV6-5 and TRBJ2-3, with 11 bases aligning to TRBD2. CDR3 DNA: TGTGCCAGCAGGACTAGCGGGGCCGGGGATACGCAGTATTTT. This gives the protein CASRTSGAGDTQYF.